The source of this TCR beta chain is a study of T cell responses to AZD1222 COVID-19 vaccine. TCRdb keeps only in-frame clones here, not all; method: immunoSEQ multiplex PCR. The table has around 71,000 clones, roughly 80% seen once; the top ten hold roughly 3.1%. V lost 3 bases and J lost 4; bases outside the gene matches: 1. Germline lookup yields CDR1 LNHNV and CDR2 YYDKDF (reference sequence). The CDR3 spans 15 residues. This chain joins TRBV15 and TRBJ2-2; 11 bases fit TRBD1. The source material was peripheral blood, sampled on day 0 of AZD1222 vaccination. The TCR originated in an adult in good health. The CDR3 nucleotides read TGTGCCACCAGCAGGGACAGGGGGCTCACCGGGGAGCTGTTTTTT. Amino acid sequence: CATSRDRGLTGELFF. Full variable domain (outside the CDR3, taken from reference TRBV15 and TRBJ2-2): DAMVIQNPRYQVTQFGKPVTLSCSQTLNHNVMYWYQQKSSQAPKLLFHYYDKDFNNEADTPDNFQSRRPNTSFCFLDIRSPGLGDTAMYLCATSRDRGLTGELFFGEGSRLTVL.